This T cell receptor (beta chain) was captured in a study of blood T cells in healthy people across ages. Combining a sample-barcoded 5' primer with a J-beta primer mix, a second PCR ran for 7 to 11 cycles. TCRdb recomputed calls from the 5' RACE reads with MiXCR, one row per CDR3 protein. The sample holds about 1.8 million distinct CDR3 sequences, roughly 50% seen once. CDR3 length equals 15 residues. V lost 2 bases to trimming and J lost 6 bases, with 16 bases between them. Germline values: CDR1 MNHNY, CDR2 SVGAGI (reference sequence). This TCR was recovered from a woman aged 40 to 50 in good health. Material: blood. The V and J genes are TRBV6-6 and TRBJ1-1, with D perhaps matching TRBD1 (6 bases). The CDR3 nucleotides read TGTGCCAGCAGTTACCCAGGCAGAGGGACACCTGAAGCTTTCTTT. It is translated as CASSYPGRGTPEAFF.